These T cell receptor beta chains were read from a single sample in a study of cytomegalovirus exposure and HLA in healthy donors. Sequenced by immunoSEQ multiplex PCR; TCRdb stores in-frame clones only, minus some. Recorded for this sample: under 200,000 clones. Sample: PBMCs. These receptor sequences come from a man aged 25 to 40 in good health and CMV-seronegative. CDR3s include the opening cysteine and the closing phenylalanine or tryptophan. Each record gives: D gene, V gene, J gene, CDR3 DNA, CDR3 protein. D genes are given only for firm matches.

>-|TRBV7-9|TRBJ1-2
TGTGCCAGCAGATTCGGGCGGGAGAACTATGGCTACACCTTC
CASRFGRENYGYTF
>TRBD2|TRBV11-3|TRBJ2-1
TGTGCCAGCAGTAAGCGGGATAGCTCCTACAATGAGCAGTTCTTC
CASSKRDSSYNEQFF
>TRBD2|TRBV10-3|TRBJ2-2
TGTGCCATCAGTGGGGTCTCTAGCGGGAGTGTTAACACCGGGGAGCTGTTTTTT
CAISGVSSGSVNTGELFF
>TRBD2|TRBV19|TRBJ2-1
TGTGCCAGTAATCACCCGGGAGGGCCAACGGGCAATGAGCAGTTCTTC
CASNHPGGPTGNEQFF
>TRBD2|TRBV7-9|TRBJ2-3
TGTGCCAGCAGCTTAGAACTAGCGGGAGGTCTAGATACGCAGTATTTT
CASSLELAGGLDTQYF
>TRBD2|TRBV6-4|TRBJ2-7
TGTGCCAGCAGTGACTTAGCGGGAGGATCCTACGAGCAGTACTTC
CASSDLAGGSYEQYF
>TRBD1|TRBV4-2|TRBJ1-1
TGTGCCAGCAGCGAACGACAGGGGCGTGTCGCTGAAGCTTTCTTT
CASSERQGRVAEAFF
>-|TRBV11-3|TRBJ2-5
TGTGCCAGCAGCTTAGCGGGGGTGGAGACCCAGTACTTC
CASSLAGVETQYF
>TRBD1|TRBV5-1|TRBJ2-7
TGCGCCAGCAGCTTGCAGGGGGCACGCGAGCAGTACTTC
CASSLQGAREQYF
>TRBD1|TRBV6-4|TRBJ1-1
TGTGCCAGCAGTGACGAGGGGGCGAACACTGAAGCTTTCTTT
CASSDEGANTEAFF
>TRBD1|TRBV15|TRBJ1-5
TGTGCCACCAGCAGAGGGTACAGGGGACTCAGCAATCAGCCCCAGCATTTT
CATSRGYRGLSNQPQHF
>-|TRBV19|TRBJ1-1
TGTGCCAGTAGGCTGGGAGGGAGGGGCACTGAAGCTTTCTTT
CASRLGGRGTEAFF
>-|TRBV5-1|TRBJ2-7
TGCGCCAGCAGCCCGCAGGGTTACGAGCAGTACTTC
CASSPQGYEQYF
>TRBD2|TRBV5-4|TRBJ2-7
TGTGCCAGCAGCTTGGATGGCGGGAGCTCCTACGAGCAGTACTTC
CASSLDGGSSYEQYF
>TRBD1|TRBV4-1|TRBJ1-5
TGCGCCAGCAGCCAAGATTCAGGGGGAGGACAGCCCCAGCATTTT
CASSQDSGGGQPQHF
>TRBD1|TRBV9|TRBJ2-2
TGTGCCAGCAGTGGACAGGGGAACACCGGGGAGCTGTTTTTT
CASSGQGNTGELFF
>-|TRBV7-8|TRBJ1-1
TGTGCCAGCAGCCTGCAGACTTTGAACACTGAAGCTTTCTTT
CASSLQTLNTEAFF
>-|TRBV4-1|TRBJ1-1
TGCGCCAGCAGCCAAGTCAGTAACACTGAAGCTTTCTTT
CASSQVSNTEAFF
>-|TRBV28|TRBJ1-1
TGTGCCAGCCCCCGGGGGGATGGTTTGAACACTGAAGCTTTCTTT
CASPRGDGLNTEAFF
>TRBD1|TRBV19|TRBJ1-1
TGTGCCAGTAGTCCCGGGACAGGGTACACTGAAGCTTTCTTT
CASSPGTGYTEAFF
>-|TRBV6-1|TRBJ1-5
TGTGCCAGCAGTGAACAGAGGGATCAGCCCCAGCATTTT
CASSEQRDQPQHF
>-|TRBV30|TRBJ1-5
TGTGCCTGGAGTCAGGGGAGCAGTAGCAATCAGCCCCAGCATTTT
CAWSQGSSSNQPQHF
>TRBD1|TRBV6-4|TRBJ1-1
TGTGCCAGCAGAGCCGCCACAGGGGTAGAGACTGAAGCTTTCTTT
CASRAATGVETEAFF
>TRBD1|TRBV6-5|TRBJ1-5
TGTGCCAGCAGCGTATCCCGGCAGGGGGATCAGCCCCAGCATTTT
CASSVSRQGDQPQHF
>-|TRBV13|TRBJ2-7
TGTGCCAGCAGCTACCAGGGTATCCTACCCTACGAGCAGTACTTC
CASSYQGILPYEQYF
>TRBD1|TRBV5-4|TRBJ2-1
TGTGCCAGCAGCCAGGACAGGGGGAACTACAATGAGCAGTTCTTC
CASSQDRGNYNEQFF
>-|TRBV15|TRBJ2-1
TGTGCCACCAGCAGAGAGCGGATTTTTTACAATGAGCAGTTCTTC
CATSRERIFYNEQFF
>-|TRBV10-1|TRBJ2-7
TGCGCCAGCAGTGAGTCAGGCGGGAACTCCTACGAGCAGTACTTC
CASSESGGNSYEQYF
>-|TRBV6-1|TRBJ1-1
TGTGCCAGCAGGAAAGCGCTAAAAACTGAAGCTTTCTTT
CASRKALKTEAFF
>-|TRBV6-5|TRBJ2-1
TGTGCCAGCAGTTACGGCAGGGCAAATGAGCAGTTCTTC
CASSYGRANEQFF
>TRBD1|TRBV6-6|TRBJ2-7
TGTGCCAGCACCTCCGGGACAGGCTACGAGCAGTACTTC
CASTSGTGYEQYF
>-|TRBV4-1|TRBJ1-5
TGCGCCAGCAGCCAAGTGGAGGCGTTCCAGCCCCAGCATTTT
CASSQVEAFQPQHF
>-|TRBV28|TRBJ2-1
TGTGCCAGCAGTTTAGGGGGGGGGCGTGAGCAGTTCTTC
CASSLGGGREQFF
>TRBD1|TRBV5-1|TRBJ1-4
TGCGCCAGCAGCTTACCGGGACAGAGGAATGAAAAACTGTTTTTT
CASSLPGQRNEKLFF
>-|TRBV5-6|TRBJ1-2
TGTGCCAGCAGCTTCTCTGGCCCCAACTATGGCTACACCTTC
CASSFSGPNYGYTF
>-|TRBV7-6|TRBJ2-1
TGTGCCAGCAGCTCAGAGGCCGCCTACAATGAGCAGTTCTTC
CASSSEAAYNEQFF
>TRBD1|TRBV7-8|TRBJ1-1
TGTGCCAGCAGCTCGACAGGGGGCCGTACTGAAGCTTTCTTT
CASSSTGGRTEAFF
>TRBD2|TRBV18|TRBJ2-7
TGTGCCAGCTCACCAAGGCTAGCGGGAGATGAGCAGTACTTC
CASSPRLAGDEQYF
>-|TRBV6-6|TRBJ2-7
TGTGCCAGCAGTTACGAGCGGAGGGCCTACGAGCAGTACTTC
CASSYERRAYEQYF
>-|TRBV11-2|TRBJ2-7
TGTGCCAGCAGCTCCCAGACAGACAGTGAGCAGTACTTC
CASSSQTDSEQYF
>-|TRBV27|TRBJ2-2
TGTGCCAGCAGTTTACAAACACAGGGTGCCGGGGAGCTGTTTTTT
CASSLQTQGAGELFF
>TRBD1|TRBV10-3|TRBJ1-1
TGTGCCATCAGGACCCGGGACAGTGACGGGGCTGAAGCTTTCTTT
CAIRTRDSDGAEAFF
>TRBD2|TRBV4-1|TRBJ2-1
TGCGCCAGCAGCCTTAGGACTAGCGGAGCCAGAGGGCCTTACAATGAGCAGTTCTTC
CASSLRTSGARGPYNEQFF
>TRBD1|TRBV10-1|TRBJ2-1
TGCGCCAGCAGTGCCCCGCGGGGACAGGTTCTGAATGAGCAGTTCTTC
CASSAPRGQVLNEQFF
>TRBD1|TRBV2|TRBJ1-4
TGTGCCAGCAGTTCCGGACAGGCTAATGAAAAACTGTTTTTT
CASSSGQANEKLFF
>-|TRBV2|TRBJ2-2
TGTGCCTACTCGGGGTTTTTCGCCGGGGAGCTGTTTTTT
CAYSGFFAGELFF
>-|TRBV11-2|TRBJ2-7
TGTGCCAGCAGCTTAAGTGGGAGGAGTACGGACGAGCAGTACTTC
CASSLSGRSTDEQYF
>-|TRBV11-2|TRBJ1-1
TGTGCCAGCAGCGACAGATCGTTCATGAACACTGAAGCTTTCTTT
CASSDRSFMNTEAFF
>-|TRBV18|TRBJ2-1
TGTGCCAGCTCACCCCGGACTTCAACCTACAATGAGCAGTTCTTC
CASSPRTSTYNEQFF
>-|TRBV4-3|TRBJ1-5
TGCGCCAGCAGCCAAGATCCGAGGAACAATCAGCCCCAGCATTTT
CASSQDPRNNQPQHF
>TRBD2|TRBV5-4|TRBJ2-5
TGTGCCAGCAGCTGGCGGGGCGGGGGGACAGAGACCCAGTACTTC
CASSWRGGGTETQYF